This TCR beta chain is drawn from a study of T-cell reconstitution after alpha-beta-depleted transplantation in children. This clonotype was recorded a few times. Unique molecular identifiers were incorporated during preparation of the TCRbeta library. TCRdb called the PCR reads again in MiXCR, with one record for every CDR3 protein. The profile shows 300,000 to 400,000 distinct CDR3 sequences, around 16% of them singletons. The CDR3 is 15 residues long. With 3 bases removed from V and 2 bases from J, the gap between germline ends came to 12 bases. The sequence was collected from a male patient aged 2-9 years who had a stem cell transplant for acute lymphoblastic leukemia, so the T cells may come from the graft donor. This sample comprised PBMCs, mostly from graft donor cells, obtained 360 days after TCRalphabeta/CD19-depleted stem cell transplant. The chain is built from TRBV12-3 or TRBV12-4 and TRBJ2-3; the D gene is possibly TRBD1 (5 bases). DNA of the CDR3: TGTGCCAGCAGTTTGGCAGGGCTCATCACAGATACGCAGTATTTT. It translates to CASSLAGLITDTQYF.